These T cell receptor beta chains were read from a single sample in a study of HIV-infected patients and healthy controls. TCRdb re-called the 5' RACE reads through MiXCR, storing one row per CDR3 protein. The sample shows some 7,600 distinct CDR3 sequences, over 8% of them seen only once. This sample comprised blood, obtained before antiretroviral therapy. The source is an adult with HIV infection. The CDR3 runs from the conserved cysteine through the conserved F or W. Each record gives: J gene, CDR3 length, clone size, V gene, D gene, CDR3 protein, CDR3 DNA. A D gene is named only where the DNA matches it firmly. Clone sizes are given selectively: once, few, many, or a class where the clone is expanded.

j_call: TRBJ2-7; cdr3_length: 15; clone_size: many; v_call: TRBV7-2; d_call: NA; cdr3_aa: CASSLGGGSPYEQYF; cdr3_nt: TGTGCCAGCAGCTTAGGGGGGGGCAGTCCCTACGAGCAGTACTTC
j_call: TRBJ2-3; cdr3_length: 15; clone_size: many; v_call: TRBV9; d_call: TRBD2; cdr3_aa: CASSVERGDTDTQYF; cdr3_nt: TGTGCCAGCAGCGTAGAGCGGGGGGACACAGATACGCAGTATTTT
j_call: TRBJ1-1; cdr3_length: 11; clone_size: many; v_call: TRBV4-2; d_call: NA; cdr3_aa: CASSQAQVAFF; cdr3_nt: TGTGCCAGCAGCCAAGCCCAGGTGGCTTTCTTT
j_call: TRBJ2-2; cdr3_length: 15; clone_size: many; v_call: TRBV6-5; d_call: TRBD1; cdr3_aa: CASSRTGIQTGELFF; cdr3_nt: TGTGCCAGCAGCCGGACAGGGATTCAAACCGGGGAGCTGTTTTTT
j_call: TRBJ1-5; cdr3_length: 14; clone_size: many; v_call: TRBV7-2; d_call: NA; cdr3_aa: CASSPSGPNQPQHF; cdr3_nt: TGTGCCAGCAGCCCGTCTGGCCCCAATCAGCCCCAGCATTTT
j_call: TRBJ1-2; cdr3_length: 12; clone_size: many; v_call: TRBV5-1; d_call: NA; cdr3_aa: CASSFAGNGYTF; cdr3_nt: TGCGCCAGCAGCTTTGCGGGTAATGGCTACACCTTC
j_call: TRBJ2-1; cdr3_length: 14; clone_size: many; v_call: TRBV6-5; d_call: TRBD2; cdr3_aa: CASKLTSPGGEQFF; cdr3_nt: TGTGCCAGCAAACTGACTAGCCCCGGAGGTGAGCAGTTCTTC
j_call: TRBJ2-2; cdr3_length: 16; clone_size: many; v_call: TRBV11-2; d_call: TRBD1; cdr3_aa: CASRIQGVTNTGELFF; cdr3_nt: TGTGCCAGCAGGATACAGGGGGTTACGAACACCGGGGAGCTGTTTTTT
j_call: TRBJ2-1; cdr3_length: 11; clone_size: many; v_call: TRBV24-1; d_call: TRBD1; cdr3_aa: CATTTGDEQFF; cdr3_nt: TGTGCCACGACGACAGGGGATGAGCAGTTCTTC
j_call: TRBJ2-1; cdr3_length: 14; clone_size: NA; v_call: TRBV7-3; d_call: TRBD2; cdr3_aa: CASSPAAGNNEQFF; cdr3_nt: TGTGCCAGCAGCCCCGCAGCGGGGAACAATGAGCAGTTCTTC
j_call: TRBJ2-7; cdr3_length: 13; clone_size: many; v_call: TRBV6-2/TRBV6-3; d_call: NA; cdr3_aa: CASSSGVSYEQYF; cdr3_nt: TGTGCCAGCAGTTCAGGGGTGTCCTACGAGCAGTACTTC
j_call: TRBJ2-3; cdr3_length: 16; clone_size: medium-sized; v_call: TRBV27; d_call: TRBD2; cdr3_aa: CASSQPSGRVADTQYF; cdr3_nt: TGTGCCAGCAGTCAGCCTAGCGGGAGGGTGGCAGATACGCAGTATTTT
j_call: TRBJ1-5; cdr3_length: 13; clone_size: few; v_call: TRBV7-2; d_call: NA; cdr3_aa: CASSRRWDQPQHF; cdr3_nt: TGTGCCAGCAGCAGAAGGTGGGATCAGCCCCAGCATTTT
j_call: TRBJ2-3; cdr3_length: 16; clone_size: NA; v_call: TRBV11-2; d_call: NA; cdr3_aa: CASSQGAGASTDTQYF; cdr3_nt: TGTGCCAGCAGCCAAGGGGCCGGGGCTAGCACAGATACGCAGTATTTT
j_call: TRBJ2-1; cdr3_length: 14; clone_size: medium-sized; v_call: TRBV7-9; d_call: NA; cdr3_aa: CASSGSYSYNEQFF; cdr3_nt: TGTGCCAGCAGCGGGAGTTACTCCTACAATGAGCAGTTCTTC
j_call: TRBJ2-1; cdr3_length: 15; clone_size: few; v_call: TRBV18; d_call: NA; cdr3_aa: CASSPAQTKYNEQFF; cdr3_nt: TGTGCCAGCTCACCTGCACAGACAAAGTACAATGAGCAGTTCTTC
j_call: TRBJ2-1; cdr3_length: 16; clone_size: many; v_call: TRBV9; d_call: NA; cdr3_aa: CASSVDPPGDYNEQFF; cdr3_nt: TGTGCCAGCAGCGTTGATCCTCCAGGGGATTACAATGAGCAGTTCTTC
j_call: TRBJ2-1; cdr3_length: 12; clone_size: many; v_call: TRBV7-2; d_call: NA; cdr3_aa: CASSLTWGIGFF; cdr3_nt: TGTGCCAGCAGCTTAACATGGGGGATTGGGTTCTTC
j_call: TRBJ2-7; cdr3_length: 11; clone_size: many; v_call: TRBV3-1; d_call: NA; cdr3_aa: CASSQYNEQYF; cdr3_nt: TGTGCCAGCAGCCAATATAACGAGCAGTACTTC
j_call: TRBJ2-7; cdr3_length: 12; clone_size: many; v_call: TRBV3-1; d_call: NA; cdr3_aa: CASSQDSYEQYF; cdr3_nt: TGTGCCAGCAGCCAAGACAGCTACGAGCAGTACTTC
j_call: TRBJ2-3; cdr3_length: 14; clone_size: medium-sized; v_call: TRBV27; d_call: NA; cdr3_aa: CASSYLTSTDTQYF; cdr3_nt: TGTGCCAGCAGTTACCTAACTAGCACAGATACGCAGTATTTT
j_call: TRBJ2-2; cdr3_length: 14; clone_size: NA; v_call: TRBV19; d_call: TRBD2; cdr3_aa: CASSFGGVVGELFF; cdr3_nt: TGTGCCAGTAGCTTCGGGGGGGTGGTCGGGGAGCTGTTTTTT
j_call: TRBJ1-2; cdr3_length: 12; clone_size: many; v_call: TRBV28; d_call: TRBD1; cdr3_aa: CASRQGVYGYTF; cdr3_nt: TGTGCCAGCCGACAGGGCGTCTATGGCTACACCTTC